A single sample is the source of the 5 T cell receptor beta chains below, sequenced in a study of monozygotic twins with inflammatory bowel disease. For each CDR3 protein, TCRdb gives one entry from its re-call of the 5' RACE reads, without DNA. In total, the table holds about 420,000 distinct CDR3 sequences. Material: blood. The receptors here all came from a human donor with ulcerative colitis or Crohn's disease, or a healthy co-twin of an affected twin (not recorded which).

The V and J genes are TRBV5-4 and TRBJ2-5; TCRdb's D gene call, TRBD2, goes unchecked for lack of DNA. There are 16 residues in the CDR3. CDR1 is SGHNT and CDR2 is YYREEE in the germline V gene (reference sequence). The CDR3 sequence: CASSLMGLASRETQYF.

This sequence joins TRBV5-1 and TRBJ2-7; TCRdb names TRBD1, which stays unverified in the absence of DNA. Germline loops: CDR1 SGHRS, CDR2 YFSETQ. This CDR3 has 14 amino acids. CDR3 loop: CASSLEGNTYEQYF.

This chain connects TRBV7-8 to TRBJ2-7; TCRdb reports TRBD2, a call that lacks DNA to check it against. The V gene's germline CDR1 is SGHVS and CDR2 FQNEAQ. There are 14 residues in the CDR3. The CDR3 here is CASSLLSGSYEQYF.

The chain carries TRBV30 and TRBJ1-2; as DNA is missing, the TRBD1 call by TCRdb cannot be tested. This CDR3 spans 15 amino acids. The germline gives CDR1 GTSNPN, CDR2 SVGIG (reference sequence). The CDR3 protein is CAWIGFGGAYYGYTF.

The rearrangement uses TRBV7-2 and TRBJ2-5; absent DNA, TCRdb's TRBD1 call cannot be checked. The CDR3 is 15 amino acids. Germline V gene sequence: CDR1 SGHTA, CDR2 FQGNSA. The CDR3 loop is CASSLATGGLKTQYF.